This entry is about one T cell receptor beta chain. The antigen it binds to is not known. No much larger clonotype is one base removed from it; base qualities were not supplied. The cohort was made up of several hundred healthy bone marrow donors. At the time of sampling, all cohort members were nominally healthy, though unrecorded immune exposures were likely present. The donor tested CMV seropositive, placing the donor among the approximately 290 seropositive members of the cohort. Each donor provided a peripheral blood sample, and peripheral blood mononuclear cells were used for TCR beta sequencing. Genomic DNA was extracted from the blood cell samples with the Qiagen DNeasy Blood Extraction Kit. This sample was included in a study of cytomegalovirus exposure and HLA in healthy donors (dated by TCRdb to the late 2010s). Turning to the overall study: An earlier analysis of roughly 500 of the donors reported about 260 Gb of sequence data and 117 million unique TCR beta sequences obtained from approximately 180 million T cells. A separate validation cohort of over 95 different subjects was used in addition to the approximately 670-subject first cohort. An early release that covered about 600 HLA-typed donors contained approximately 290 gigabases of sequencing data and approximately 85 million unique TCR sequences. A later genetic analysis took genome-wide SNP genotypes for about 60% of the roughly 670 donors and used that subset as a discovery cohort. Of the 398 genotyped donors, 70% to 90% were placed in the genetic ancestry cluster associated with self-reported Caucasian donors. To predict cytomegalovirus infection status, the study brought together high-throughput TCR immunosequencing, statistical association of individual TCRs with disease status, and machine learning. To study patterns of TCR occurrence, a later analysis re-analyzed previously published TCR beta repertoires from 666 donors and added high-resolution HLA genotyping. The study used immunosequencing to profile the T cell repertoires of hundreds of subjects and linked those repertoires to cytomegalovirus serostatus. All discovery cohort repertoires had been generated on a single sequencing platform. HLA typing covered class I and class II loci at four-digit resolution. Donor age, sex, ethnicity and CMV serostatus were compiled alongside the repertoire data. The study aimed to test whether signatures of past pathogen exposure could be identified by cataloging public T cell receptors. On average, 235,054 unique TCR beta nucleotide sequences were sequenced per donor among roughly 430 genotyped donors of the cohort, with around 19% of those sequences being non-productive. Several DR-DQ haplotypes were treated as single units for association and clustering because of strong linkage in the cohort. To decide whether each TCR beta V gene segment behaved as functional or pseudogenic, an earlier analysis of nearly 600 of the donors relied on high-throughput TCR beta sequencing. Typing coverage differed by locus: A, B, C, DRB1 and DQB1 were typed in roughly 629-630 donors, DQA1 in 522, DPA1 in some 610, and DPB1 in just under 490. In the later analysis, no new phenotypic data were used to find candidate immune exposures; instead, reliance was placed on TCR beta sequences and their occurrence across donors. Summary of the overall study and its limitations: Immune exposure information for the cohort was limited to CMV serostatus. Strong co-occurrence of HLA alleles, especially DR and DQ, made assigning TCR associations to individual alleles difficult. This cohort had only TCR beta chains sequenced, and the lack of alpha or paired-chain data limited which features could be detected. A later genetic analysis associated a missense DCLRE1C variant with V-gene and J-gene trimming of TCR beta chains, and an independent cohort replicated the association. In the study, some 180 TCR beta chains were listed as associated with cytomegalovirus. In a later analysis, TCR association rates were found to vary across HLA loci, with the most associated TCRs seen for DRB1 alleles and the fewest for HLA-C alleles. In an earlier analysis of roughly 560 of the donors, most TCR beta V segments were observed in productive rearrangements about 87% or about 30% of the time, broadly matching IMGT annotations. A later analysis associated roughly 17,000 TCR beta sequences with specific HLA alleles at a false discovery rate of 0.05. Three of the identified cytomegalovirus-associated TCR beta chains were confirmed in vitro to be specific for cytomegalovirus antigens. Because HLA typing was unavailable for some donors at each locus, only the typed subset was used in association tests. Most TCR sequences were observed very rarely across donors, whereas some public TCRs were present in many individuals. Several of the top co-occurrence clusters appeared to be linked to parvovirus B19, influenza, CMV and Epstein-Barr virus, according to a later analysis. Sequencing depth was assumed to be roughly uniform across donors in the presence/absence analyses, though that assumption may not hold. The authors suggested that the approach could potentially be extended to other disease states and immunological phenotypes. Linkage disequilibrium might explain the correlated functional status among segregating V segments, but an unknown experimental factor could not be excluded. Most CMV-associated TCR beta chains appeared to be HLA-restricted in a later analysis, and the HLA associations seemed to be driven largely by CMV exposure. A further reported finding was that TCR beta sequences accurately predicted the HLA-A and HLA-B alleles for most subjects in the first cohort. A cluster of highly shared sequence variants was judged likely to represent a technical artifact of the sequencing pipeline. Some IMGT-functional V segments, including TRBV6-2 and TRBV6-3, could not be told apart with the 87-base-pair reads, so those segments were excluded. Fewer than 20 rarely observed V segments, including chromosome 9 orphons, were excluded from the earlier analysis of just under 600 of the donors because counts were too low. A later genetic analysis reported fewer N-insertions in productive TCRs among donors in an Asian-associated ancestry cluster than the roughly 700-donor mean. Compared with equally common non-associated chains, HLA-associated TCR beta chains in a later analysis were more clonally expanded and had lower generation probabilities. The classifier was reported to diagnose cytomegalovirus status with high specificity and sensitivity in both the original and validation cohorts.

Libraries were made using the immunoSEQ multiplex PCR assay. The multiplex PCR relied on a mix of 60 forward primers for TCR Vbeta segments and 13 reverse primers for TCR Jbeta segments. The CDR3 region of rearranged TCR beta genes was amplified from genomic DNA by a multiplex PCR assay. The amplified TCR beta libraries were sequenced on the Illumina HiSeq System as 87-base-pair reads. Under the source paper's analysis protocol: A later analysis counted 65 million to 90 million unique TCR beta chains across the roughly 700 repertoires, and approximately 11 million of these chains were shared by at least two donors. Raw reads were error-corrected and collapsed into unique sequences by a nearest-neighbor algorithm in which closely related sequences were merged to remove PCR and sequencing errors. Alignment of CDR3 sequences to IMGT reference sequences was used to assign V, D and J gene segments. For a sequence to be retained, a match of at least six nucleotides to both a V gene segment and a J gene segment was required. A rearrangement was called productive if the CDR3 had no stop codons and remained in frame with V and J, and every other rearrangement was called non-productive. Following IMGT convention, CDR3 was defined as the stretch from the second conserved V-encoded cysteine to the conserved J-encoded phenylalanine. The earlier analysis of fewer than 700 of the donors excluded sequences that lacked an unambiguous match to a single V gene segment. An earlier analysis of about 590 of the donors classified V segments as functional when productive rearrangements were above 56.7% and as segregating when the standard deviation between donors was above 5%. To diagnose cytomegalovirus status from the catalog of TCR beta chain sequences, a statistical classification framework was built. V and J gene assignment, in a later analysis, came from comparing TCR nucleotide sequences with IMGT/GENE-DB human TR gene sequences. The TCRdist pipeline was used in a later analysis to assign CDR3 sequences and most-parsimonious VDJ recombination scenarios. A later analysis defined each TCR beta chain by its CDR3 amino acid sequence plus V-gene family, and excluded reads lacking a unique V-gene family. To address suspected cross-contamination and a sequencing artifact, a later analysis removed approximately 590 highly shared, low-generation-probability nucleotide sequences. A later analysis calculated a clonal expansion index for each public chain from normalized within-repertoire ranks of inferred template counts. A later analysis computed generation probabilities with a VDJ recombination model fitted to out-of-frame rearrangements, and checked the results against IGoR. In a later analysis, TCR-TCR, TCR-HLA and TCR-CMV co-occurrence was scored with hypergeometric tests, and a repertoire-size bias correction was applied to TCR pairs. False discovery rates were estimated in a later analysis by permuting HLA or CMV assignments 20 times. In a later analysis, co-occurring TCRs were grouped with DBSCAN, and TCRdist sequence similarity was added when clustering was performed within HLA-allele-positive subsets. Repertoires with fewer than 30,000 or more than 120,000 public chains, plus five repertoires with anomalous nucleotide sharing, were excluded from co-occurrence clustering. TCRdb stores this immuneACCESS table with in-frame sequences only. Part of the clones is absent; in the studies checked, under half of the shortfall reflects unresolved V genes, and no reason is known for the rest. Clonal size and the V and J genes are those of that table, whereas D and trimming came from the DNA. Counted in this sample were roughly 120,000 clones; 70% to 80% of them appeared once. The ten largest clones add up to 4.5% to 5% of the sample.

V loses 0 bases at its end and J loses 8 bases; junction bases beyond the gene matches: 11. CDR1 and CDR2 are read off the germline V gene (reference sequence) as LNHNV and YYDKDF. The CDR3 runs 16 residues from the cysteine to the phenylalanine. Just CDR3 DNA is preserved here, 48 bases in frame from base 1. The receptor chain draws on TRBV15 and TRBJ1-2; TRBD1 lines up with 8 middle nucleotides. Sequenced: PBMCs. This sequence originates from a man aged 50 to 60 in good health and CMV-seropositive. CDR3 sequence: CATSRDLTGASSGYTF. The bases read TGTGCCACCAGCAGAGATCTGACAGGGGCCTCCTCGGGCTACACCTTC.